The present TCR beta chain was sequenced within a study of shared clonotypes between healthy human individuals. Overall study context: CD4 naive and memory got three plates each, CD8 naive two, CD8 memory one.

Sequencing used immunoSEQ multiplex PCR; TCRdb keeps in-frame clones, though not all of them. The table lists more than 2,000,000 clones, roughly 93% of them singletons. The V end was cut by 1 base, the J end by 6 bases, with 12 bases between. This CDR3 has 13 residues. Germline CDR1 is SQVTM and CDR2 is ANQGSEA. The sample holds a few counts of this clone. The antigen is not known. Whole-study results and caveats: The naive CD4 repertoires of a handful of donors were compared, and approximately 5% of clonotypes were shared. Among non-shared clonotypes, generation probabilities were lower than among those shared by all four donors.

Researchers partitioned CD4+ cells into CD45RA+ naive and CD45RA-negative memory subsets. This TCR came from a man aged 18 to 29 in good health. Some clones in this sample may be carry-over from other donors' samples. The rearrangement links TRBV29-1 to TRBJ1-1, with D unresolved. Sequenced material: naive CD4+ T cells from PBMCs. Subset specified: CD45RA+ positively selected. CDR3 in amino acids: CSVEGGGLAEAFF. The DNA for the CDR3 is TGCAGCGTTGAAGGAGGCGGGTTGGCTGAAGCTTTCTTT.